The rows below give T cell receptor beta chains drawn from one sample of a study of cytomegalovirus exposure and HLA in healthy donors. Data came from immunoSEQ multiplex PCR; TCRdb stores just in-frame clones and leaves some out. The sample records about 99,000 clones, approximately 76% being singletons. What was sequenced was PBMCs. These receptors originate from a woman under 30 in good health and CMV-seropositive. Both conserved end residues are part of each CDR3. The order of the fields is D gene, J gene, V gene, clone size, CDR3 protein, CDR3 DNA. A D gene is named only where the DNA matches it firmly. Size is stated for part of the rows, as once, few or many counts, or as a class when the clone is expanded.

>TRBD2|TRBJ2-1|TRBV7-3|NA
CASSLMTSGINEQFF
TGTGCCAGCAGCTTAATGACTAGCGGGATTAATGAGCAGTTCTTC
>TRBD1|TRBJ1-2|TRBV28|NA
CASLQGARGYGYTF
TGTGCCAGCCTACAGGGGGCGCGCGGCTATGGCTACACCTTC
>TRBD1|TRBJ2-1|TRBV4-1|few
CASSSGMGQYNEQFF
TGCGCCAGCAGCTCAGGGATGGGACAGTACAATGAGCAGTTCTTC
>NA|TRBJ1-3|TRBV25-1|NA
CASLSNSGNTIYF
TGTGCCAGCCTAAGTAATTCTGGAAACACCATATATTTT
>TRBD1|TRBJ1-1|TRBV5-5|NA
CASSLNLQGMVTEAFF
TGTGCCAGCAGCTTAAACTTACAGGGGATGGTCACTGAAGCTTTCTTT
>TRBD2|TRBJ2-5|TRBV6-6|NA
CASSRPGGGETQYF
TGTGCCAGCAGTCGGCCGGGGGGAGGAGAGACCCAGTACTTC
>TRBD2|TRBJ2-1|TRBV4-1|NA
CASSLGERREIDEQFF
TGCGCCAGCAGCCTAGGGGAGCGGCGGGAGATAGATGAGCAGTTCTTC
>NA|TRBJ1-2|TRBV5-1|NA
CASSSGGQNYGYTF
TGCGCCAGCAGCTCGGGGGGCCAAAACTATGGCTACACCTTC
>NA|TRBJ1-1|TRBV28|NA
CASMVGPDSTEAFF
TGTGCCAGCATGGTCGGGCCCGACAGCACTGAAGCTTTCTTT
>NA|TRBJ2-7|TRBV20-1|NA
CSARQDEQYF
TGCAGTGCTAGACAGGACGAGCAGTACTTC
>NA|TRBJ2-7|TRBV28|NA
CASSAGGVQAELRNSYEQYF
TGTGCCAGCTCAGCAGGCGGGGTACAAGCTGAATTAAGAAACTCCTACGAGCAGTACTTC
>TRBD2|TRBJ2-3|TRBV29-1|NA
CSVGGTSGGRSTDTQYF
TGCAGCGTTGGTGGGACTAGCGGGGGAAGGAGCACAGATACGCAGTATTTT
>TRBD1|TRBJ2-5|TRBV28|once
CASSLWQGAQKGETQYF
TGTGCCAGCAGTTTATGGCAGGGGGCGCAGAAAGGCGAGACCCAGTACTTC